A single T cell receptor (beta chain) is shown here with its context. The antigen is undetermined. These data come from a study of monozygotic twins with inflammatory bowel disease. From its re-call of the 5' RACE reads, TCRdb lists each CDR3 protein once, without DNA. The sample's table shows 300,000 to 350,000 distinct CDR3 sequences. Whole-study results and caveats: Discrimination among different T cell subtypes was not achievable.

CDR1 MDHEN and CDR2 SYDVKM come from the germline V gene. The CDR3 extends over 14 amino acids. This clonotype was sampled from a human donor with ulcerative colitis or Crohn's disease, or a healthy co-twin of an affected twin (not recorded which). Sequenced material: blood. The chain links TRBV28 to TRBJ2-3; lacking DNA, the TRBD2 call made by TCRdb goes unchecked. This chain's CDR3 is CASSHARRGWGQYF.